The next 9 T cell receptor beta chains were all read from a single sample in a study of T cells in localized non-small cell lung cancer. Sequencing used immunoSEQ multiplex PCR; TCRdb keeps in-frame clones, though not all of them. Here the sample spans some 17,000 clones, around 87% being singletons. The specimen was peripheral blood mononuclear cells, collected before any cancer treatment. These receptors all stem from a woman aged 35-70 years with stage III lung adenocarcinoma.

The genes are TRBV4-3 and TRBJ2-7; 8 positions agree with TRBD1. With V trimmed by 1 base and J by 6 bases, 5 bases remained unmatched. The CDR3 has 14 residues. Germline CDR1 and CDR2: LGHNA and YSLEER. CDR3 region: CASSQGQGAPEQYF. CDR3 in DNA: TGCGCCAGCAGCCAAGGGCAGGGGGCACCCGAGCAGTACTTC.

V usage is TRBV2 and J usage is TRBJ1-5; 9 bases match TRBD1. Per the germline V gene, CDR1 is SNHLY and CDR2 is FYNNEI. V lost 5 bases and J lost 7; bases outside the gene matches: 9. This CDR3 is 15 amino acids long. The CDR3 loop is CASSSNRGLNQPQHF. CDR3 nucleotide sequence: TGTGCCAGCAGTTCGAACAGGGGGCTCAACCAGCCCCAGCATTTT.

The rearrangement links TRBV30 to TRBJ2-5; D is undetermined. V lost 2 bases and J 4 bases, leaving 11 bases between the germline ends. This CDR3 is built from 13 residues. Germline CDR1 is GTSNPN and CDR2 is SVGIG (reference sequence). The CDR3 DNA sequence: TGTGCCTGGAGTTCCCCCGGTGGAGAGACCCAGTACTTC. It encodes CAWSSPGGETQYF.

The J gene is TRBJ1-1, the V gene TRBV7-2; 7 bases are shared with TRBD1. With V trimmed by 2 bases and J by 9 bases, 9 bases remained unmatched. CDR1 and CDR2 from the germline V gene are SGHTA and FQGNSA. The CDR3 contains 14 residues. This CDR3 reads CASSLMGLDRKAFF. Here the CDR3 DNA reads TGTGCCAGCAGCTTAATGGGGCTGGACAGGAAAGCTTTCTTT.

The chain joins TRBV10-3 to TRBJ1-1, with TRBD1 as a possible D gene (5 bases). Trimming removed 11 bases at V and 5 bases at J, with 15 bases between. This CDR3 is 12 amino acids long. CDR1 and CDR2 (germline): ENHRY, SYGVKD. The CDR3 region has the DNA TGTGCCTCCGGGTGGGGGGGAACTGAAGCTTTCTTT. It is translated as CASGWGGTEAFF.

V usage is TRBV4-1 and J usage is TRBJ2-4, with 8 nucleotides matching TRBD1. CDR3 length: 15 residues. Germline values: CDR1 MGHRA, CDR2 YSYEKL. The V segment lost 4 bases and the J segment 4 bases; nucleotides outside the gene matches: 6. The CDR3 DNA is TGCGCCAGCAGCCTGCCAGGGACAGGAAAAAACATTCAGTACTTC. As protein: CASSLPGTGKNIQYF.

This clone was counted between two and nine times. The chain is built from TRBV19 and TRBJ2-2, with 8 bases matching TRBD2. The CDR3 contains 14 residues. Trimming took 7 bases from V and 0 from J; bases not matched to a gene: 1. Germline CDR1 reads LNHDA; CDR2 reads SQIVND (reference sequence). The CDR3 is CASMGLANTGELFF. The CDR3 bases are TGTGCCAGTATGGGACTAGCGAACACCGGGGAGCTGTTTTTT.

The rearrangement links TRBV2 to TRBJ2-3; TRBD2 matches at 9 bases. The CDR3 is 14 residues long. Trimming removed 10 bases from V and 2 bases from J; junction bases left unmatched: 7. Germline assignment: CDR1 SNHLY and CDR2 FYNNEI. The CDR3 DNA sequence: TGTGCCACCAAGCGGGGGGAAAACACAGATACGCAGTATTTT. This encodes CATKRGENTDTQYF.

The chain couples TRBV11-2 to TRBJ2-1, with 16 nucleotides matching TRBD2. The CDR3 loop spans 18 amino acids. After removal of 1 base from V and 6 bases from J, the junction contained 6 bases not matched to a gene. The germline gives CDR1 SGHAT, CDR2 FQNNGV. The CDR3 DNA reads as TGTGCCAGCAGCTTAGTGTCCGGGACTAGCGGGAGGGGCAATGAGCAGTTCTTC. Translation: CASSLVSGTSGRGNEQFF.